This is a list of T cell receptor beta chains from one sample in a study of OX40 agonist ivuxolimab in advanced cancers. Assay: immunoSEQ multiplex PCR; the TCRdb copy retains only in-frame clones and omits some. The sample carries roughly 64,000 clones, approximately 84% recorded once. The sequences come from CD4+ or CD8+ T cells sorted from blood, collected in a trial of the OX40 agonist ivuxolimab. These receptors came from an adult with an advanced solid tumor such as melanoma, head and neck, liver or kidney cancer. The CDR3 runs from the conserved cysteine through the conserved F or W. Fields, in order: V gene, J gene, clone size, D gene, CDR3 DNA, CDR3 protein. The D gene is left open where the match is weak. Not every row has a clone size; where given, it reads once, few, many or a size class.

v_gene: TRBV6-5; j_gene: TRBJ1-2; abundance: few; d_gene: TRBD1; CDR3nt: TGTGCCAGCAGGGGACAGAGACTTGGCTACACCTTC; CDR3aa: CASRGQRLGYTF
v_gene: TRBV29-1; j_gene: TRBJ1-1; abundance: few; d_gene: .; CDR3nt: TGCAGCGTCTCCCGGGGGAACACTGAAGCTTTCTTT; CDR3aa: CSVSRGNTEAFF
v_gene: TRBV6-5; j_gene: TRBJ2-7; abundance: .; d_gene: .; CDR3nt: TGTGCCAGCAGCCCCGGGATCTCCGCCTACGAGCAGTACTTC; CDR3aa: CASSPGISAYEQYF
v_gene: TRBV7-2; j_gene: TRBJ1-1; abundance: .; d_gene: TRBD1; CDR3nt: TGTGCCAGCAGCCGAACCGGGACAGGGGGCGCAGGGACTGAAGCTTTCTTT; CDR3aa: CASSRTGTGGAGTEAFF
v_gene: TRBV11-2; j_gene: TRBJ2-3; abundance: .; d_gene: .; CDR3nt: TGTGCCAGCAGCCGTCGTCCCACAGATACGCAGTATTTT; CDR3aa: CASSRRPTDTQYF
v_gene: TRBV2; j_gene: TRBJ1-2; abundance: .; d_gene: .; CDR3nt: TGTGCCAGCTCCAGGACAGCCTCCCCCTATGGCTACACCTTC; CDR3aa: CASSRTASPYGYTF
v_gene: TRBV19; j_gene: TRBJ1-5; abundance: .; d_gene: .; CDR3nt: TGTGCCAGTAGTATGGGGGGGCAGGGAGTCTATCAGCCCCAGCATTTT; CDR3aa: CASSMGGQGVYQPQHF
v_gene: TRBV2; j_gene: TRBJ1-5; abundance: .; d_gene: TRBD1; CDR3nt: TGTGCCAGCAGTCGGTGGGCAGGGGGCGGTCAGCCCCAGCATTTT; CDR3aa: CASSRWAGGGQPQHF
v_gene: TRBV5-1; j_gene: TRBJ2-3; abundance: .; d_gene: TRBD2; CDR3nt: TGCGCCAGCAGCTCGGTGTTTAGCGGGTCTTCTAGCACAGATACGCAGTATTTT; CDR3aa: CASSSVFSGSSSTDTQYF
v_gene: TRBV5-4; j_gene: TRBJ1-3; abundance: few; d_gene: .; CDR3nt: TGTGCCAGCAGCGACCGGTCGACCTCTGGAAACACCATATATTTT; CDR3aa: CASSDRSTSGNTIYF
v_gene: TRBV6-5; j_gene: TRBJ1-2; abundance: .; d_gene: .; CDR3nt: TGTGCCAGCACCCAATTCGGGGCTAACTATGGCTACACCTTC; CDR3aa: CASTQFGANYGYTF
v_gene: TRBV5-1; j_gene: TRBJ2-3; abundance: once; d_gene: .; CDR3nt: TGCGCCAGCAGTCTGGACCTCAAAAAAGGGGCAGATACGCAGTATTTT; CDR3aa: CASSLDLKKGADTQYF
v_gene: TRBV7-9; j_gene: TRBJ2-2; abundance: few; d_gene: .; CDR3nt: TGTGCCAGCAGCTTAGATGGGGCGAACACCGGGGAGCTGTTTTTT; CDR3aa: CASSLDGANTGELFF
v_gene: TRBV6-1; j_gene: TRBJ1-1; abundance: .; d_gene: .; CDR3nt: TGTGCCAGCAGTGAAGCGCTTTGGGGGGATAGGAACACTGAAGCTTTCTTT; CDR3aa: CASSEALWGDRNTEAFF
v_gene: TRBV25-1; j_gene: TRBJ1-1; abundance: .; d_gene: .; CDR3nt: TGTGCCAGCAGTAGGCTGACAAACACTGAAGCTTTCTTT; CDR3aa: CASSRLTNTEAFF
v_gene: TRBV30; j_gene: TRBJ2-7; abundance: .; d_gene: .; CDR3nt: TGTGCCTGGAGTAGCGCTACCTACGAGCAGTACTTC; CDR3aa: CAWSSATYEQYF
v_gene: TRBV30; j_gene: TRBJ2-3; abundance: .; d_gene: .; CDR3nt: TGTGCCTGGAGTACCGGCACAGATACGCAGTATTTT; CDR3aa: CAWSTGTDTQYF
v_gene: TRBV9; j_gene: TRBJ2-5; abundance: .; d_gene: TRBD2; CDR3nt: TGTGCCAGCAGCTCCGGACTAGCGGGCTCATTACAAGAGACCCAGTACTTC; CDR3aa: CASSSGLAGSLQETQYF
v_gene: TRBV7-8; j_gene: TRBJ1-1; abundance: .; d_gene: TRBD1; CDR3nt: TGTGCCAGCAGCTCGAGGACAGGGGGCATCAAGAACACTGAAGCTTTCTTT; CDR3aa: CASSSRTGGIKNTEAFF
v_gene: TRBV5-1; j_gene: TRBJ2-3; abundance: .; d_gene: TRBD2; CDR3nt: TGCGCCAGCAGCTTGCGGCGGGCTAGCGGGGGGACAGATACGCAGTATTTT; CDR3aa: CASSLRRASGGTDTQYF
v_gene: TRBV18; j_gene: TRBJ1-1; abundance: .; d_gene: .; CDR3nt: TGTGCCAGCTCACCAGCGAGGAGTCCGAACACTGAAGCTTTCTTT; CDR3aa: CASSPARSPNTEAFF
v_gene: TRBV4-2; j_gene: TRBJ2-2; abundance: .; d_gene: TRBD2; CDR3nt: TGTGCCAGCAGCCAGGCTCGACAAGGAGGGACTAGAGTGGGCTCGGTCGGGGAGCTGTTTTTT; CDR3aa: CASSQARQGGTRVGSVGELFF
v_gene: TRBV21-1; j_gene: TRBJ1-2; abundance: .; d_gene: .; CDR3nt: TGTGCCAGCAGCAACGGTAGGACAGGGGCGTTTGGCTACACCTTC; CDR3aa: CASSNGRTGAFGYTF
v_gene: TRBV5-6; j_gene: TRBJ2-2; abundance: .; d_gene: TRBD1; CDR3nt: TGTGCCAGCAGCAGAACAGGGGTGAACACCGGGGAGCTGTTTTTT; CDR3aa: CASSRTGVNTGELFF
v_gene: TRBV9; j_gene: TRBJ2-3; abundance: few; d_gene: .; CDR3nt: TGTGCCAGCAGCCCAGACTCCACAGATACGCAGTATTTT; CDR3aa: CASSPDSTDTQYF
v_gene: TRBV7-3; j_gene: TRBJ2-1; abundance: .; d_gene: TRBD2; CDR3nt: TGTGCCAGCAGCTCCGGGGGGGCCTACAATGAGCAGTTCTTC; CDR3aa: CASSSGGAYNEQFF
v_gene: TRBV7-2; j_gene: TRBJ2-7; abundance: .; d_gene: .; CDR3nt: TGTGCCAGCAGGTCCCAACCCGGTTCCAACGAGCAGTACTTC; CDR3aa: CASRSQPGSNEQYF
v_gene: TRBV2; j_gene: TRBJ1-1; abundance: .; d_gene: TRBD1; CDR3nt: TGTGCCAGCATCGGGACAGGGGGGGGTACTGAAGCTTTCTTT; CDR3aa: CASIGTGGGTEAFF
v_gene: TRBV5-1; j_gene: TRBJ1-2; abundance: .; d_gene: .; CDR3nt: TGCGCCAGCAGCTTGGACATCTATGGCTACACCTTC; CDR3aa: CASSLDIYGYTF
v_gene: TRBV9; j_gene: TRBJ1-1; abundance: .; d_gene: TRBD1; CDR3nt: TGTGCCAGCAGCGCCAATCGGGACAGGGGATTGAACACTGAAGCTTTCTTT; CDR3aa: CASSANRDRGLNTEAFF
v_gene: TRBV9; j_gene: TRBJ1-4; abundance: .; d_gene: TRBD1; CDR3nt: TGTGCCAGCAGCGTAGGGAGGGGGCTAGCAACTAATGAAAAACTGTTTTTT; CDR3aa: CASSVGRGLATNEKLFF
v_gene: TRBV10-3; j_gene: TRBJ2-1; abundance: .; d_gene: TRBD2; CDR3nt: TGTGCCGCAAGGGGACTAGCGGGCCGAATGGATGAGCAGTTCTTC; CDR3aa: CAARGLAGRMDEQFF
v_gene: TRBV7-3; j_gene: TRBJ1-1; abundance: few; d_gene: TRBD1; CDR3nt: TGTGCCAGCAGCTTAATGACAGGGCCCACTGAAGCTTTCTTT; CDR3aa: CASSLMTGPTEAFF
v_gene: TRBV27; j_gene: TRBJ2-7; abundance: .; d_gene: .; CDR3nt: TGTGCCAGCAGTCCCTTTTACGGCAGATACGAGCAGTACTTC; CDR3aa: CASSPFYGRYEQYF
v_gene: TRBV7-9; j_gene: TRBJ2-1; abundance: .; d_gene: .; CDR3nt: TGTGCCAGCAGCCCCATGGACCCTAGCTCCTACAATGAGCAGTTCTTC; CDR3aa: CASSPMDPSSYNEQFF
v_gene: TRBV11-3; j_gene: TRBJ1-1; abundance: .; d_gene: .; CDR3nt: TGTGCCAGCAGCTTAGGACAGCGGAACACTGAAGCTTTCTTT; CDR3aa: CASSLGQRNTEAFF
v_gene: TRBV7-9; j_gene: TRBJ1-3; abundance: .; d_gene: .; CDR3nt: TGTGCCAGCAGCTCGACGGGGACCTCTGGAAACACCATATATTTT; CDR3aa: CASSSTGTSGNTIYF
v_gene: TRBV6-6; j_gene: TRBJ2-7; abundance: .; d_gene: TRBD1; CDR3nt: TGTGCCAGCAGTCGTACAGGGGAGAGATACGAGCAGTACTTC; CDR3aa: CASSRTGERYEQYF
v_gene: TRBV5-4; j_gene: TRBJ2-1; abundance: .; d_gene: TRBD2; CDR3nt: TGTGCCAGCAGGATAGCGGGAGGGCCTCACAATGAGCAGTTCTTC; CDR3aa: CASRIAGGPHNEQFF
v_gene: TRBV28; j_gene: TRBJ1-3; abundance: few; d_gene: .; CDR3nt: TGTGCCAGCAGTTTAGGAAACACCATATATTTT; CDR3aa: CASSLGNTIYF
v_gene: TRBV27; j_gene: TRBJ2-2; abundance: .; d_gene: TRBD2; CDR3nt: TGTGCCAGCAGTTTATCGAATGGGAGGGGCTGGACCGGGGAGCTGTTTTTT; CDR3aa: CASSLSNGRGWTGELFF
v_gene: TRBV4-1; j_gene: TRBJ2-3; abundance: .; d_gene: .; CDR3nt: TGCGCCAGCAGCCAAGCTCATAGCACAGATACGCAGTATTTT; CDR3aa: CASSQAHSTDTQYF
v_gene: TRBV5-6; j_gene: TRBJ2-7; abundance: .; d_gene: .; CDR3nt: TGTGCCAGCACCCGGACGGGAAGCTCCTACGAGCAGTACTTC; CDR3aa: CASTRTGSSYEQYF
v_gene: TRBV5-1; j_gene: TRBJ2-2; abundance: .; d_gene: TRBD1; CDR3nt: TGCGCCAGCAGCCAGGGACAGGTAGTCGGGGAGCTGTTTTTT; CDR3aa: CASSQGQVVGELFF
v_gene: TRBV9; j_gene: TRBJ2-7; abundance: .; d_gene: TRBD2; CDR3nt: TGTGCCAGCAGCGTAATGGGGACTAGCGATTCCTACGAGCAGTACTTC; CDR3aa: CASSVMGTSDSYEQYF
v_gene: TRBV7-2; j_gene: TRBJ2-5; abundance: .; d_gene: .; CDR3nt: TGTGCCAGCAGCTTCCTCGGGGAGACCCAGTACTTC; CDR3aa: CASSFLGETQYF
v_gene: TRBV12-5; j_gene: TRBJ1-3; abundance: .; d_gene: .; CDR3nt: TGTGCTAGTGGTTTCCACGGTCGGAGGGTGGAGGGCTCTGGAAACACCATATATTTT; CDR3aa: CASGFHGRRVEGSGNTIYF
v_gene: TRBV15; j_gene: TRBJ2-7; abundance: few; d_gene: TRBD2; CDR3nt: TGTGCCACCAGCCTAGCGGGGAGCTCCTACGAGCAGTACTTC; CDR3aa: CATSLAGSSYEQYF
v_gene: TRBV5-1; j_gene: TRBJ2-1; abundance: .; d_gene: .; CDR3nt: TGCGCCAGCAGCTTGGATTCCCGGAATTCCTACAATGAGCAGTTCTTC; CDR3aa: CASSLDSRNSYNEQFF
v_gene: TRBV2; j_gene: TRBJ2-3; abundance: .; d_gene: .; CDR3nt: TGTGCCAGCAGTTACCAGGGGGATACGCAGTATTTT; CDR3aa: CASSYQGDTQYF
v_gene: TRBV4-2; j_gene: TRBJ1-2; abundance: once; d_gene: TRBD1; CDR3nt: TGTGCCAGCAGCCCACAGGGGATCTATGGCTACACCTTC; CDR3aa: CASSPQGIYGYTF
v_gene: TRBV30; j_gene: TRBJ2-6; abundance: .; d_gene: TRBD2; CDR3nt: TGTGCCTGGAGTGTACTAGCGGGGTTCTCTGGGGCCAACGTCCTGACTTTC; CDR3aa: CAWSVLAGFSGANVLTF
v_gene: TRBV2; j_gene: TRBJ2-3; abundance: .; d_gene: .; CDR3nt: TGTGCCAGCAGCCCTGGGACAACTAGCACAGATACGCAGTATTTT; CDR3aa: CASSPGTTSTDTQYF
v_gene: TRBV10-3; j_gene: TRBJ2-7; abundance: few; d_gene: .; CDR3nt: TGTGCCATCAGTGGGACAAACTACGAGCAGTACTTC; CDR3aa: CAISGTNYEQYF
v_gene: TRBV18; j_gene: TRBJ1-5; abundance: .; d_gene: .; CDR3nt: TGTGCCAGCTCACCACCCAAGCGGGCAGGAGTGAATCAGCCCCAGCATTTT; CDR3aa: CASSPPKRAGVNQPQHF
v_gene: TRBV5-4; j_gene: TRBJ1-3; abundance: once; d_gene: TRBD1; CDR3nt: TGTGCCAGCAGCCCGGGACAGACGTTCTCTGGAAACACCATATATTTT; CDR3aa: CASSPGQTFSGNTIYF